A single sample is the source of the 17 T cell receptor beta chains below, sequenced in a study of OX40 agonist ivuxolimab in advanced cancers. Receptors were amplified or captured by the immunoSEQ multiplex PCR assay. In TCRdb, the immuneACCESS table is reduced to in-frame sequences with V and J assigned. These tables do not hold every clone; where another copy was compared, an unresolved V gene accounts for under half, and the others remain unexplained. In all, the sample holds 20,000 to 25,000 clones, and more than 75% of those were seen once. The ten largest clones add up to roughly 10% of the sample. The sample in question was CD4+ or CD8+ T cells sorted from blood, obtained in a trial of the OX40 agonist ivuxolimab. Every receptor here comes from an adult with an advanced solid tumor such as melanoma, head and neck, liver or kidney cancer.

The chain combines TRBV10-1 with TRBJ2-1; no clear D. This CDR3 has 15 amino acids. CDR1 WNHNN and CDR2 SYGVQD come from the germline V gene (reference sequence). The V gene lost 4 bases and the J gene lost 0 bases, with 10 bases spanning the gap. The CDR3 DNA follows: TGCGCCAGCAGTGTCGGGTCCCGCTCCTACAATGAGCAGTTCTTC. It yields the protein CASSVGSRSYNEQFF.

This clone was observed a single time. V gene TRBV21-1 combines with J gene TRBJ1-5; the table's D gene call, TRBD1, was not cross checked with the DNA. TRBV21-1 is a known pseudogene. This CDR3 has 17 amino acids. This CDR3 is CASSKWGRIHSNQPQHF. For the CDR3, the DNA is TGTGCCAGCAGCAAATGGGGCAGGATTCATAGCAATCAGCCCCAGCATTTT.

The chain carries TRBV5-1 and TRBJ2-3; the match to TRBD2 covers 8 bases. Germline V CDR1 and CDR2: SGHRS, YFSETQ. This CDR3 is built from 18 residues. V trimming: 2 bases; J trimming: 1 base; junction bases outside the gene matches: 12. The chain's CDR3 is CASSFPAGEGPRTDTQYF. DNA for the CDR3: TGCGCCAGCAGCTTTCCAGCGGGAGAAGGTCCTCGCACAGATACGCAGTATTTT.

V usage is TRBV6-1 and J usage is TRBJ2-7; 9 nucleotides match TRBD1. The V gene end was trimmed by 2 bases and the J gene end by 3 bases; junction bases not matched to a gene: 2. CDR3 length: 14 residues. CDR1 and CDR2 from the germline V gene are MNHNS and SASEGT. CDR3 bases: TGTGCCAGCAGTGAAACGGGACAGGGCTACGAGCAGTACTTC. Its translation: CASSETGQGYEQYF.

This chain uses TRBV7-9 with TRBJ2-3, with TRBD2 matching over 11 bases. V lost 6 bases and J lost 4; bases outside the gene matches: 15. Germline CDR1 and CDR2: SEHNR and FQNEAQ (reference sequence). The CDR3 sequence is 18 residues long. The CDR3 region has the DNA TGTGCCAGCAGAACCCTAGCGGGGGGTGAGATCTCTCCAGATACGCAGTATTTT. It codes for CASRTLAGGEISPDTQYF.

The chain employs TRBV4-1 and TRBJ2-6, with 14 bases that match TRBD2. J gave up 0 bases and V 4 bases, and 11 bases lay outside the gene matches. In germline, CDR1 is MGHRA, CDR2 YSYEKL. The CDR3 covers 21 residues. DNA of the CDR3: TGCGCCAGCAGCCGGGATTGGACTAGCGGGAGGACCCTCTCTGGGGCCAACGTCCTGACTTTC. This encodes CASSRDWTSGRTLSGANVLTF.

This clone was detected once. The chain has TRBV18 and TRBJ2-7; TRBD1 aligns across 8 bases. The CDR3 extends over 18 amino acids. Germline assignment: CDR1 KGHSH and CDR2 LQKENI. V shed 0 bases and J 3 bases; nucleotides not matched to a gene: 13. For the CDR3, the DNA is TGTGCCAGCTCACCACCCCCCTGGGACAGGCTAAAACTCTACGAGCAGTACTTC. It encodes CASSPPPWDRLKLYEQYF.

This chain connects TRBV4-1 to TRBJ1-1; D possibly corresponds to TRBD1 (6 bases). CDR1 MGHRA and CDR2 YSYEKL come from the germline V gene. This CDR3 comprises 14 residues. Trimming stripped 7 bases from V and 6 bases from J, with 18 bases between. CDR3: CASTGPGEIAEAFF. As DNA, the CDR3 is TGCGCCAGCACCGGGCCAGGGGAGATCGCTGAAGCTTTCTTT.

This clone has a handful of counts. The DNA for the CDR3 is TGTGCCAGCAAAGAGAACACTGAAGCTTTCTTT. This translates into CASKENTEAFF. V and J are TRBV6-1 and TRBJ1-1; D gene uncertain. In germline, CDR1 is MNHNS, CDR2 SASEGT. The CDR3 consists of 11 residues. Trimming removed 7 bases from V and 1 base from J, with 4 bases in between.

This chain joins TRBV7-8 and TRBJ1-2; no definite D call. This CDR3 spans 14 amino acids. Per germline, CDR1 SGHVS and CDR2 FQNEAQ. V was pared by 5 bases and J by 8 bases, with 18 bases between. CDR3 region: CASSLSDRRGGYTF. The CDR3 coding sequence is TGTGCCAGCAGCCTTAGCGATCGCAGAGGAGGCTACACCTTC.

The V and J genes are TRBV9 and TRBJ2-7; a weak D match, TRBD2 (6 bases). Germline V lookup: CDR1 SGDLS, CDR2 YYNGEE. Between the trimmed V and J ends, which lost 0 bases and 4 bases, there was a span of 14 bases. The CDR3 covers 15 residues. CDR3 bases: TGTGCCAGCAGCGTAGGGGGGGAGCCGAGGTACGAGCAGTACTTC. Amino acid sequence: CASSVGGEPRYEQYF.

The V call is TRBV6-4, the J call TRBJ2-2; D call uncertain. This CDR3 comprises 13 residues. In germline, CDR1 is MRHNA, CDR2 SNTAGT. Between the trimmed V and J ends, which lost 3 bases and 1 base, there was a span of 3 bases. The CDR3 DNA follows: TGTGCCAGCAGTGAGGGGAACACCGGGGAGCTGTTTTTT. Translating it yields CASSEGNTGELFF.

This rearrangement joins TRBV6-1 to TRBJ1-2; D is uncertain. V lost 3 bases to trimming and J lost 2 bases, with 7 bases between them. This CDR3 spans 13 amino acids. The germline V gene has CDR1 MNHNS and CDR2 SASEGT. Here the CDR3 reads CASSDFGNYGYTF. CDR3 DNA sequence: TGTGCCAGCAGTGACTTCGGGAACTATGGCTACACCTTC.

The V call is TRBV1, the J call TRBJ2-5; the table's TRBD2 call for D was not verified on the DNA. TRBV1 represents a pseudogene. This CDR3 contains 14 residues. The CDR3 spells CTSPTSGLQETQYF. CDR3 in DNA: TGCACCAGCCCGACTAGCGGGTTGCAAGAGACCCAGTACTTC.

The chain carries TRBV29-1 and TRBJ2-7; D is ambiguous. Between the trimmed V and J ends, which lost 0 bases and 2 bases, there was a span of 5 bases. The germline gives CDR1 SQVTM, CDR2 ANQGSEA. The CDR3 is 12 residues long. The CDR3 is CSVEDRTYEQYF. CDR3 in DNA: TGCAGCGTTGAAGACAGAACCTACGAGCAGTACTTC.

V and J are TRBV10-2 and TRBJ2-7, with D uncertain. The CDR3 is 11 residues long. CDR1 is WSHSY and CDR2 is SAAADI in the germline V gene. V was trimmed by 4 bases and J by 7 bases, leaving 8 bases between them. This CDR3 reads CASSVALEQYF. For the CDR3, the DNA is TGCGCCAGCAGTGTTGCACTTGAGCAGTACTTC.

This clone was counted only a few times. V and J are TRBV6-6 and TRBJ1-2, with TRBD1 as a possible D gene (5 bases). V was pared by 7 bases and J by 4 bases, with 7 bases between. Germline values: CDR1 MNHNY, CDR2 SVGAGI (reference sequence). The CDR3 runs to 11 residues. The CDR3 reads CASKQGYGYTF. In DNA, the CDR3 is TGTGCCAGCAAGCAGGGCTATGGCTACACCTTC.